This section outlines one TCR beta chain sequence together with its context. Its antigen has not been determined. Base qualities are not provided; no much larger clone lies one nucleotide away. The record originates from a study of blood T cell repertoires in COVID-19 (dated by TCRdb to about 2020). The study in broad terms: Samples from collaborators originated in the United States, Italy and Spain and spanned both the acute and convalescent phases of COVID-19. Deeply sampled blood TCRbeta repertoires from subjects exposed to, actively infected with, or recovered from COVID-19 were included in the dataset. Sample metadata almost always included a de-identified subject ID, COVID-19 status, age in years and sex. Samples were obtained from the ongoing ImmuneRACE study (first 160 participants) and from 1,200 or so subjects provided by 6 global collaborators. Where available, HLA class I and class II types were taken from metadata supplied by the sample provider and were not determined by assay-based typing. The material from the prospective study consisted of cDNA or gDNA derived from T cells, B-cell-depleted T cells, or PBMCs. The repertoires were released in a freely available public database intended as a resource for research on the immune response to SARS-CoV-2. Results the study describes overall, beyond this receptor: The amount of clinical and demographic metadata varied by source and participant and was provided uncurated.

TCRbeta CDR3 regions were amplified from genomic DNA by means of the immunoSEQ Assay, a bias-controlled multiplex PCR. The original pipeline was this. Within the assay, amplification of reference gene primers was used to estimate how many nucleated cells each sample contained. Sequence reads were collapsed and filtered to measure the absolute abundance of every unique TCRbeta CDR3 rearrangement. Productive Simpson clonality was computed per sample as the square root of Simpson's diversity index over productive rearrangements. TCRdb's version of the immuneACCESS table is confined to in-frame rearrangements and falls short of the full clone set. An unresolved V gene accounts for under half of the shortfall where checked; the remainder is of unknown origin. That table gives V, J and clone size, and the DNA gave D and trimming. Across this sample there are some 74,000 clones, with about 80% seen only once. 40% to 45% of the sample is held by the ten biggest clonotypes.

The collaborating institutions used their own protocols to collect whole blood in K2EDTA tubes. Collaborator samples were shipped for TCRbeta analysis as frozen whole blood, isolated PBMCs, or DNA extracted from either sample type. The cysteine opens and the phenylalanine closes a CDR3 of 17 amino acids. Only the CDR3 DNA is retained, 51 bases long and in frame from the first base. From a lookup of the germline V gene, CDR1 and CDR2 are KGHDR and SFDVKD. Germline trimming: 3 bases from V, 1 base from J; junction bases outside gene matches: 8. Sequenced input: peripheral blood. The clonotype was recovered from a man aged 80 or over with acute or convalescent COVID-19. The chain is assembled from TRBV24-1 and TRBJ2-1; 7 bases in the junction line up with TRBD2. The nucleotide sequence is given as TGTGCCACCAGTGATGCGGGAGTAGGTGGTTCCTACAATGAGCAGTTCTTC. Its coded protein is CATSDAGVGGSYNEQFF.